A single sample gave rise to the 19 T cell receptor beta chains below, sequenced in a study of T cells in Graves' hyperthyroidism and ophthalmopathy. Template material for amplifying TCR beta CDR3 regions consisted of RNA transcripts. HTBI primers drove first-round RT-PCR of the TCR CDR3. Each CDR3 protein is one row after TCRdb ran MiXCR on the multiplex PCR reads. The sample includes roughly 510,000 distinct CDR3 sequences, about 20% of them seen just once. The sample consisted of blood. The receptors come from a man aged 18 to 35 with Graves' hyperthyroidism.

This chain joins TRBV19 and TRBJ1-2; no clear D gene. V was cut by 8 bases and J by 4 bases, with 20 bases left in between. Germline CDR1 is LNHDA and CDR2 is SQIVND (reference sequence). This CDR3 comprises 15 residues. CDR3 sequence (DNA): TGTGCCAGTCGCTTCTCACAGCACGTCGGCTATGGCTACACCTTC. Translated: CASRFSQHVGYGYTF.

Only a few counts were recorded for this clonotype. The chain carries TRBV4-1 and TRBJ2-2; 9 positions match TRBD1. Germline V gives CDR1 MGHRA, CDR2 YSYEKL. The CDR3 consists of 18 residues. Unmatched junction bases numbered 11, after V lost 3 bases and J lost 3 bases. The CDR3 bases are TGCGCCAGCAGCCACAAACCGGGACAGGGATGGGACACCGGGGAGCTGTTTTTT. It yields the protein CASSHKPGQGWDTGELFF.

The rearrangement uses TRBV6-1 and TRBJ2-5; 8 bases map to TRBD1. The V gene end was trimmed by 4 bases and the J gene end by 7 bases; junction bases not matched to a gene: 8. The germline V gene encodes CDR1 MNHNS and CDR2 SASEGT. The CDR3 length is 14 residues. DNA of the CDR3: TGTGCCAGCAGTGCGGACAGGGCGAGGGGGACCCAGTACTTC. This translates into CASSADRARGTQYF.

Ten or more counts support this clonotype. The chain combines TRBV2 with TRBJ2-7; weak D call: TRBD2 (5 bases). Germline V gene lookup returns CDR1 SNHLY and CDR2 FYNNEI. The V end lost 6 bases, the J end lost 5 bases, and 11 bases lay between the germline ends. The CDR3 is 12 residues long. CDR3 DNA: TGTGCCAGCAGGTCCGAGGGAAACGAGCAGTACTTC. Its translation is CASRSEGNEQYF.

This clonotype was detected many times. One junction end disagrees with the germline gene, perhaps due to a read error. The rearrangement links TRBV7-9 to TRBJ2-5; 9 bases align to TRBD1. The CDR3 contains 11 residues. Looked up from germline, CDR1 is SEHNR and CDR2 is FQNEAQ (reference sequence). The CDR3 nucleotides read TGTGCCAGCAGCCCAGGGACAGGGAACGACTTC. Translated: CASSPGTGNDF.

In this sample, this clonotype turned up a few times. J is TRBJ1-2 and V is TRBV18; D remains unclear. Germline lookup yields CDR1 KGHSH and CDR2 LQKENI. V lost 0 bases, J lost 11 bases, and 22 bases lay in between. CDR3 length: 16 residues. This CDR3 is CASSPPGEAGRRTYTF. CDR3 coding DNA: TGTGCCAGCTCACCACCCGGGGAGGCCGGCCGAAGGACTTACACCTTC. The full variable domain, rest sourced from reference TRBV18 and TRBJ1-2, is NAGVMQNPRHLVRRRGQEARLRCSPMKGHSHVYWYRQLPEEGLKFMVYLQKENIIDESGMPKERFSAEFPKEGPSILRIQQVVRGDSAAYFCASSPPGEAGRRTYTFGSGTRLTVV.

The CDR3 spells CASSRDWGGTEAFF. The CDR3 DNA sequence: TGTGCCAGCAGCCGAGATTGGGGCGGCACTGAAGCTTTCTTT. This chain connects TRBV7-2 to TRBJ1-1; perhaps TRBD1 as D (5 bases). The CDR3 consists of 14 residues. V lost 5 bases and J 4 bases, leaving 14 bases between the germline ends. Germline CDR1 reads SGHTA; CDR2 reads FQGNSA.

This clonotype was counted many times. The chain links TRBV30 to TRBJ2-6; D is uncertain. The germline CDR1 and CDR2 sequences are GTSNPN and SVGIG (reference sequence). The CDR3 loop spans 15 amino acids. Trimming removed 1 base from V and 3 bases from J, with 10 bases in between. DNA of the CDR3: TGTGCCTGGAGTGCCTTGCGCATTGGGGCCAACGTCCTGACTTTC. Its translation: CAWSALRIGANVLTF.

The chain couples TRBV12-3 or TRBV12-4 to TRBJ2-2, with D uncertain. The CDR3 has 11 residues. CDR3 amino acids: CADGNTGELFF. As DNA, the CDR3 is TGTGCAGACGGCAACACCGGGGAGCTGTTTTTT.

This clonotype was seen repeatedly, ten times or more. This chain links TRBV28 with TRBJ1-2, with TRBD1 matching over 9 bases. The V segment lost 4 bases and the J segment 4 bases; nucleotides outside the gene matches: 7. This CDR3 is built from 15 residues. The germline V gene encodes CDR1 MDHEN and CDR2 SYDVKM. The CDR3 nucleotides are TGTGCCAGCAGTTGGGGGGACAGGGAGAGCTATGGCTACACCTTC. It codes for CASSWGDRESYGYTF.

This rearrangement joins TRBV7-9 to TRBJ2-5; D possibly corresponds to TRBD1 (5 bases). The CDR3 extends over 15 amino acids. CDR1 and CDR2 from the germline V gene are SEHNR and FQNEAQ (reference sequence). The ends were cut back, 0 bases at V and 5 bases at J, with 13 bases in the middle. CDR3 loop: CASSLATGGRETQYF. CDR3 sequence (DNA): TGTGCCAGCAGCTTAGCAACAGGCGGTAGGGAGACCCAGTACTTC.

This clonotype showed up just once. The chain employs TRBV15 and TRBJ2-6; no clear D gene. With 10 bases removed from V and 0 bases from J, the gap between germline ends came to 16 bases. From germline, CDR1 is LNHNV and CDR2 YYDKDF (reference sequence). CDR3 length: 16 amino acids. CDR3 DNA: TGTGCCATACGTAGGGATTTCAGCTCTGGGGCCAACGTCCTGACTTTC. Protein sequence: CAIRRDFSSGANVLTF.

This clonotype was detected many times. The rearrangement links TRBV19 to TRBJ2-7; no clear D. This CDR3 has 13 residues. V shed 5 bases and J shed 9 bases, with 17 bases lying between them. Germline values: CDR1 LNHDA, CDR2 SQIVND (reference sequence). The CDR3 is CASSPTMSLWQYF. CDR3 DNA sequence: TGTGCCAGTAGTCCTACAATGTCTTTGTGGCAGTACTTC.

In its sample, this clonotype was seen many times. CDR3 residues: CATLRDTGSGELFF. CDR3 coding DNA: TGTGCCACGTTGCGGGACACCGGTTCGGGGGAGCTGTTTTTT. The chain uses TRBV12-3 or TRBV12-4 and TRBJ2-2; D tentatively fits TRBD1 or TRBD2 (6 bases each). There are 14 residues in the CDR3. Trimming took 10 bases from V and 8 from J, leaving 20 bases between them.

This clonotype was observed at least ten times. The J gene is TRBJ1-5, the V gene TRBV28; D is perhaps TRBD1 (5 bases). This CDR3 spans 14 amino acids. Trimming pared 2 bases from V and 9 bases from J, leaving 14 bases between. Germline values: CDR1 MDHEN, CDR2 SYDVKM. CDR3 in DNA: TGTGCCAGCAGTTTAACGACAGCCCCGGGGCCCCAGCATTTT. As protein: CASSLTTAPGPQHF.

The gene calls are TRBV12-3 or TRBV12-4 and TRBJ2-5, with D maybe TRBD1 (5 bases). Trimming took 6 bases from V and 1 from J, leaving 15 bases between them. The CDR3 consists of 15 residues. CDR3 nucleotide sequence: TGTGCCAGCAGCCTGACCCTCCAGGGCCAAGAGACCCAGTACTTC. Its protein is CASSLTLQGQETQYF.

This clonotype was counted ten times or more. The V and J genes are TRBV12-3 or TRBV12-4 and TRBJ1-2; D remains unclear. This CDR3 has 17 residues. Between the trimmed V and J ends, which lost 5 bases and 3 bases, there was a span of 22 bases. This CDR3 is CASSPSFDTGNHYGYTF. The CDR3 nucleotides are TGTGCCAGCAGTCCCTCCTTCGACACGGGCAATCACTATGGCTACACCTTC.

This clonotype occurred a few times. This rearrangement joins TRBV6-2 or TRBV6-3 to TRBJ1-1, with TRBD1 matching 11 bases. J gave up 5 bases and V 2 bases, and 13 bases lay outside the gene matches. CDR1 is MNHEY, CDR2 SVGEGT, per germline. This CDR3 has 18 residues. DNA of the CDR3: TGTGCCAGCAGTTACGAACGAAGGACAGGGGGCGCGGGAACTGAAGCTTTCTTT. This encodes CASSYERRTGGAGTEAFF.

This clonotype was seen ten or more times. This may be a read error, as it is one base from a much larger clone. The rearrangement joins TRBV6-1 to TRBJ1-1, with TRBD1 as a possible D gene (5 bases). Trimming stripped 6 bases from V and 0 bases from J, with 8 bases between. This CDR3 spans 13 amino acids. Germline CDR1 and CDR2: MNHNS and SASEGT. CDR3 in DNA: TGTGCCAGCAGGGACACGGTGAACACTGAAGCTTTCTTT. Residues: CASRDTVNTEAFF.